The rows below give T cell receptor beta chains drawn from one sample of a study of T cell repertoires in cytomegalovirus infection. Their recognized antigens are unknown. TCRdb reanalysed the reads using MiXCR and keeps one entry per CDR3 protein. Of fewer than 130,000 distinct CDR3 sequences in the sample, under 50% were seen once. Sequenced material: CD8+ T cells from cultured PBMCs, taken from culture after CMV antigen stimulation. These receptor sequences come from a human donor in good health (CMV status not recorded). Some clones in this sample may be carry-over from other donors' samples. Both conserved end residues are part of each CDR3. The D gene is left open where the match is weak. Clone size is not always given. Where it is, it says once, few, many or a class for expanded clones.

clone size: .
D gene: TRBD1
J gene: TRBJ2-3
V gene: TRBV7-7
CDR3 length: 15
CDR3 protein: CASSRGTGKTDTQYF
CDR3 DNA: TGTGCCAGCAGCCGGGGGACAGGGAAAACAGATACGCAGTATTTT

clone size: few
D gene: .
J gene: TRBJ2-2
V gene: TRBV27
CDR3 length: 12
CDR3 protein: CASSLTAGELFF
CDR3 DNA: TGTGCCAGCAGTTTAACGGCCGGGGAGCTGTTTTTT

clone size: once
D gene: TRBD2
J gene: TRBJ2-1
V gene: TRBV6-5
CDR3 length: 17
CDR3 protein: CASSQGLAASSYNEQFF
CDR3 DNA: TGTGCCAGCAGTCAGGGACTAGCGGCGAGCTCCTACAATGAGCAGTTCTTC

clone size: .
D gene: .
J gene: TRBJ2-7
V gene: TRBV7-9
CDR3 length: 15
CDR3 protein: CASSLARMGYYEQYF
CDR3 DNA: TGTGCCAGCAGCTTAGCGCGGATGGGGTACTACGAGCAGTACTTC

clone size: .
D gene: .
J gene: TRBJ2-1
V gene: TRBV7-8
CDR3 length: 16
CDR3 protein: CASSLYIESSYNEQFF
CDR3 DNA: TGTGCCAGCAGCTTGTATATTGAGAGCTCCTACAATGAGCAGTTCTTC

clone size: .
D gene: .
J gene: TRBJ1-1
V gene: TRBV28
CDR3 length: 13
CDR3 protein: CASSLKGFTEAFF
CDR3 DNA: TGTGCCAGCAGTTTGAAGGGGTTCACTGAAGCTTTCTTT

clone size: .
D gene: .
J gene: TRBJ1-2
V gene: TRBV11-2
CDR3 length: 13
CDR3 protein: CASSFDGDYGYTF
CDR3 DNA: TGTGCCAGCAGCTTCGACGGGGACTATGGCTACACCTTC

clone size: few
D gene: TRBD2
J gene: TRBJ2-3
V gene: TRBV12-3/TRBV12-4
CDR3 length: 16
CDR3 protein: CASQRLAGADTDTQYF
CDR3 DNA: TGTGCCAGCCAGAGGCTAGCGGGGGCTGACACAGATACGCAGTATTTT

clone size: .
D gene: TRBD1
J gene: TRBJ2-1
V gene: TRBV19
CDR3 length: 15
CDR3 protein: CASSIGDRGYNEQFF
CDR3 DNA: TGTGCCAGTAGTATCGGTGACAGGGGCTACAATGAGCAGTTCTTC

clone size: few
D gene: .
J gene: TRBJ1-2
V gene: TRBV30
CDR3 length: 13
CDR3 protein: CAWSTTGNYGYTF
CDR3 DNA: TGTGCCTGGAGTACCACAGGGAACTATGGCTACACCTTC

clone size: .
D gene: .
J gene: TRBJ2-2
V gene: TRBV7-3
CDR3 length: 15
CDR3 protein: CASSSQGANTGELFF
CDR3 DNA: TGTGCCAGCAGCTCACAGGGTGCGAACACCGGGGAGCTGTTTTTT

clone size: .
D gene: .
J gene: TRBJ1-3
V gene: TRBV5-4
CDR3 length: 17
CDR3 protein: CASSRQETVSSGNTIYF
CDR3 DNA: TGTGCCAGCAGCCGCCAGGAGACAGTAAGCTCTGGAAACACCATATATTTT

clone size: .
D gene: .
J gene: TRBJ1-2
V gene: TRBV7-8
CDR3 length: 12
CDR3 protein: CASSLGSNGYTF
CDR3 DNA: TGTGCCAGCAGCTTAGGGTCGAATGGCTACACCTTC

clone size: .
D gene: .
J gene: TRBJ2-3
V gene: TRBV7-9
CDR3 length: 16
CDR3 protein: CASRSLLVADTDTQYF
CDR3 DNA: TGTGCCAGCAGGTCGCTACTAGTGGCCGACACAGATACGCAGTATTTT

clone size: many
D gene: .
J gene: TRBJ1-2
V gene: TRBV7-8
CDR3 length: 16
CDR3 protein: CASSLTGFPTIYGYTF
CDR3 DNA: TGTGCCAGCAGCTTAACCGGGTTTCCAACCATATATGGCTACACCTTC

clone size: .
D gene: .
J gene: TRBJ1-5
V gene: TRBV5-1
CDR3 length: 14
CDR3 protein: CASNSGTGNQPQHF
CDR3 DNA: TGCGCCAGCAACTCGGGGACTGGCAATCAGCCCCAGCATTTT

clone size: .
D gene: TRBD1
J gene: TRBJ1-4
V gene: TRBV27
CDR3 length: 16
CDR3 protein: CASKLTGQLLNEKPFF
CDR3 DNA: TGTGCCAGCAAACTAACGGGACAGCTGCTTAATGAAAAACCGTTTTTT

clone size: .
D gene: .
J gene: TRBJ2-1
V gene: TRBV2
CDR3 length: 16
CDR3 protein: CASSERAGLPYNEQFF
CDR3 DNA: TGTGCCAGCAGTGAACGGGCGGGTCTCCCTTACAATGAGCAGTTCTTC

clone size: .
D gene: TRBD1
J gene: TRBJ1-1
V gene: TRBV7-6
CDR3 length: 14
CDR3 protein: CASSKPGQGTEAFF
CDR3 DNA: TGTGCCAGCAGCAAACCGGGACAGGGAACTGAAGCTTTCTTT

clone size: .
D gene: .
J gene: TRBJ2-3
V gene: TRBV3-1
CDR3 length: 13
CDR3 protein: CASSQLTGDTQYF
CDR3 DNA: TGTGCCAGCAGCCAATTAACGGGGGATACGCAGTATTTT

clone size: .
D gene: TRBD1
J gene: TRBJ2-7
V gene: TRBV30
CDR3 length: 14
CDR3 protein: CAWTRAGQAYEQYF
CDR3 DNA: TGTGCCTGGACCCGCGCGGGACAGGCCTACGAGCAGTACTTC

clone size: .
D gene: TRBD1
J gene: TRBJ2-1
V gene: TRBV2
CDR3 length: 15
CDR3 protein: CASLWDREEVYEQFF
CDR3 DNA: TGTGCCAGCCTCTGGGACAGGGAAGAGGTCTATGAGCAGTTCTTC

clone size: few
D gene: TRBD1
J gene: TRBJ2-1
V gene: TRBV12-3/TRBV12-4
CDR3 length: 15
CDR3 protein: CASSSGTGLYNEQFF
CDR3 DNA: TGTGCCAGCAGTTCCGGGACAGGGTTATACAATGAGCAGTTCTTC

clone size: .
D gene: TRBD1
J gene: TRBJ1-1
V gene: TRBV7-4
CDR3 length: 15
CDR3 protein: CAGSLSQGVNTEAFF
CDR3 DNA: TGTGCCGGCAGTCTCTCCCAGGGGGTGAACACTGAAGCTTTCTTT

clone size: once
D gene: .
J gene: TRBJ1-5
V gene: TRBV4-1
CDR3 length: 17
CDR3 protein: CASSQEADQALNQPQHF
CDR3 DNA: TGCGCCAGCAGCCAAGAGGCGGATCAGGCTTTAAATCAGCCCCAGCATTTT

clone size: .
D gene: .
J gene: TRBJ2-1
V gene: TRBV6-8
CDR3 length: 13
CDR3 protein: CASRQGLLDEQFF
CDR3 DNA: TGTGCCAGCAGACAGGGACTTCTCGATGAGCAGTTCTTC

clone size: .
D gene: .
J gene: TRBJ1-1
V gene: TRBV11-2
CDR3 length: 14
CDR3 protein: CASSAGWGLTEAFF
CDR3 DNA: TGTGCCAGCAGCGCTGGGTGGGGGCTCACTGAAGCTTTCTTT

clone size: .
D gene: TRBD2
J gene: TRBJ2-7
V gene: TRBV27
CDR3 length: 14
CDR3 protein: CASSSGLAIAEQYF
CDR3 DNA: TGTGCCAGCAGCTCGGGACTAGCGATCGCAGAGCAGTACTTC

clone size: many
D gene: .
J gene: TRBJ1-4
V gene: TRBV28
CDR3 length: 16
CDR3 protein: CASSLRQGDGNEKLFF
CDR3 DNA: TGTGCCAGCAGTTTAAGGCAGGGTGATGGTAATGAAAAACTGTTTTTT

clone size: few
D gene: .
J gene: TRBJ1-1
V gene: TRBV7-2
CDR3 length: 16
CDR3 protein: CASSLVDMGRATEAFF
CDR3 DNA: TGTGCCAGCAGCTTAGTAGATATGGGCAGGGCCACTGAAGCTTTCTTT

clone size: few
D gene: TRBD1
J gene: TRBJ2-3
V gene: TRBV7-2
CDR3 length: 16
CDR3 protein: CASSTLGRGRTDTQYF
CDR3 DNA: TGTGCCAGCAGCACCCTAGGCAGGGGGCGCACAGATACGCAGTATTTT

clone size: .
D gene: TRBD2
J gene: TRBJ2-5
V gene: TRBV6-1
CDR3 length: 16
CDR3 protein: CASSARLAGVGETQYF
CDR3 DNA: TGTGCCAGCAGTGCGCGACTAGCGGGGGTAGGGGAGACCCAGTACTTC

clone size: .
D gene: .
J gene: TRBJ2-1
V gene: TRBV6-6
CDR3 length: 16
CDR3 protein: CASSDVRGGLYNEQFF
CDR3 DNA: TGTGCCAGCAGCGACGTGAGGGGGGGCTTATACAATGAGCAGTTCTTC

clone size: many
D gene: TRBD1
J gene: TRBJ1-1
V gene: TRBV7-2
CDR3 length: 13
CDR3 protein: CASNYRGRTEAFF
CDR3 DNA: TGTGCCAGCAACTACAGGGGGCGGACTGAAGCTTTCTTT

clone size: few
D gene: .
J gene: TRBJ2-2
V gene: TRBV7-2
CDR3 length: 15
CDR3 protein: CASSLWGFNTGELFF
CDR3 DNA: TGTGCCAGCAGCTTATGGGGGTTCAACACCGGGGAGCTGTTTTTT

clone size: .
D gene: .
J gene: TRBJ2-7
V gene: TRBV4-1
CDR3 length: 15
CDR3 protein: CASSQDSGFSYEQYF
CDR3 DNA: TGCGCCAGCAGCCAAGATAGCGGTTTCTCCTACGAGCAGTACTTC

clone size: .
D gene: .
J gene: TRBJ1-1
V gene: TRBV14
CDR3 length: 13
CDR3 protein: CASSQVAAVEAFF
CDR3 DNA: TGTGCCAGCAGCCAAGTGGCGGCAGTTGAAGCTTTCTTT

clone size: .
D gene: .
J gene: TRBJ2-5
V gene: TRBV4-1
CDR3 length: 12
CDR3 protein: CASSQDSETQYF
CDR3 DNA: TGCGCCAGCAGCCAAGATTCAGAGACCCAGTACTTC

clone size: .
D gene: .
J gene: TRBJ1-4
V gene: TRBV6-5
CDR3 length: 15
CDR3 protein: CASSFSEATNEKLFF
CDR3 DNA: TGTGCCAGCAGTTTTTCAGAAGCAACTAATGAAAAACTGTTTTTT

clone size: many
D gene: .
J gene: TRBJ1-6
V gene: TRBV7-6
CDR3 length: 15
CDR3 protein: CASSLNGGSGSPLHF
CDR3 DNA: TGTGCCAGCAGCTTAAACGGGGGCTCGGGGTCACCCCTCCACTTT